The T cell receptor beta chain under discussion was sequenced for a study of blood T cell repertoires in COVID-19. Turning to the study itself: COVID-19 samples from acute and convalescent phases originated in the United States, Italy and Spain.

CDR3 length: 14 residues. V dropped 4 bases and J dropped 5; count of bases not matched to a gene: 5. CDR1 and CDR2 (germline): SGHVS, FQNEAQ. Only in-frame clones appear in the TCRdb table, and some are missing; sequencing was by immunoSEQ multiplex PCR. The table shows hundreds of thousands of clones, with 87% occurring only once. The sample holds one count of this clone. Sequenced material: PBMCs or T cells enriched from blood (not recorded which). The TCR comes from a middle-aged woman who had recovered from COVID-19. The chain recombines TRBV7-8 with TRBJ1-1, with 9 bases aligning to TRBD1. CDR3: CASSYRTGETEAFF. The CDR3 DNA reads as TGTGCCAGCAGCTATCGGACAGGGGAGACTGAAGCTTTCTTT. The complete variable domain, with remaining parts taken from reference TRBV7-8 and TRBJ1-1, reads GAGVSQSPRYKVAKRGQDVALRCDPISGHVSLFWYQQALGQGPEFLTYFQNEAQLDKSGLPSDRFFAERPEGSVSTLKIQRTQQEDSAVYLCASSYRTGETEAFFGQGTRLTVV.